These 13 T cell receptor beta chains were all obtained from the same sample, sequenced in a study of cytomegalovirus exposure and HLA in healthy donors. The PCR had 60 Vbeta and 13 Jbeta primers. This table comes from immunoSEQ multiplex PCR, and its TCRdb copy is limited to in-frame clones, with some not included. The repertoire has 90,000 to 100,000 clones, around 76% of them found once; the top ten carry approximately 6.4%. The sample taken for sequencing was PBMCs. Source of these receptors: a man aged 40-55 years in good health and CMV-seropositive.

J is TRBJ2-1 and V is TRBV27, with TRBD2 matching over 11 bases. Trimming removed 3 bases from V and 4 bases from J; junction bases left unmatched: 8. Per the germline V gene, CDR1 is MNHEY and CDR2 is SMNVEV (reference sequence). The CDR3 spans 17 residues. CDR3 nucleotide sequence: TGTGCCAGCAGTTTCCCCAGACTAGCGGGGATGTACAATGAGCAGTTCTTC. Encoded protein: CASSFPRLAGMYNEQFF.

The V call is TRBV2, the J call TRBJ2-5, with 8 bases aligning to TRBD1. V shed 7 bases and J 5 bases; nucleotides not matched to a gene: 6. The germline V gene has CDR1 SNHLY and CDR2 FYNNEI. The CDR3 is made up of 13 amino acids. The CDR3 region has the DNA TGTGCCAGCATTAGACAGGGGTTTGAGACCCAGTACTTC. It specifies CASIRQGFETQYF.

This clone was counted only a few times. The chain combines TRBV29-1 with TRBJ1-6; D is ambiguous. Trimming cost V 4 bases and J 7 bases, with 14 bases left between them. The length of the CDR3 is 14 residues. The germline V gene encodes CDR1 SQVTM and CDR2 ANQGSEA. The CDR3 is CSVAEGVDNSPLHF. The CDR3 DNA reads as TGCAGCGTTGCCGAGGGAGTTGACAATTCACCCCTCCACTTT.

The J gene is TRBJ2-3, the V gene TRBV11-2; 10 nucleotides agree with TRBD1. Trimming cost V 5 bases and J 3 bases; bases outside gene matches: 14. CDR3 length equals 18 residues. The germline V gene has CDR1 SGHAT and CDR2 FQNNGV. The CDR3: CASSNVFGGQGKTDTQYF. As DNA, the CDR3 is TGTGCCAGCAGCAACGTTTTTGGGGGACAGGGGAAGACAGATACGCAGTATTTT. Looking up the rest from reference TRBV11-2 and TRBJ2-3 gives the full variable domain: EAGVAQSPRYKIIEKRQSVAFWCNPISGHATLYWYQQILGQGPKLLIQFQNNGVVDDSQLPKDRFSAERLKGVDSTLKIQPAKLEDSAVYLCASSNVFGGQGKTDTQYFGPGTRLTVL.

The CDR3, as DNA: TGCGCCAGCCGGGGACAGGGTCTGTCCTACGAGCAGTACTTC. Translation gives CASRGQGLSYEQYF. The V and J genes are TRBV5-1 and TRBJ2-7, with TRBD1 matching 9 bases. V shed 7 bases, J shed 1 base, and the junction held 6 bases outside the gene matches. CDR1 and CDR2 from the germline V gene are SGHRS and YFSETQ. CDR3 length: 14 residues.

The CDR3 DNA reads TGTGCCAGCAGTACAGGGACGGACCCCTACGAGCAGTACTTC. Its translation is CASSTGTDPYEQYF. This chain uses TRBV6-5 with TRBJ2-7, with D possibly matching TRBD1 (6 bases). The CDR3 spans 14 residues. With 5 bases removed from V and 2 bases from J, the gap between germline ends came to 13 bases. Germline V gives CDR1 MNHEY, CDR2 SVGAGI.

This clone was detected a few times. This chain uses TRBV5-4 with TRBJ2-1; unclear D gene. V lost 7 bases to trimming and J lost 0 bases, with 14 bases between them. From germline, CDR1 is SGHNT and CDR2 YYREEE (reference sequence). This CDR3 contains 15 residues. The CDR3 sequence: CASVSSESSYNEQFF. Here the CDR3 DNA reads TGTGCCAGCGTCTCGAGCGAGAGCTCCTACAATGAGCAGTTCTTC.

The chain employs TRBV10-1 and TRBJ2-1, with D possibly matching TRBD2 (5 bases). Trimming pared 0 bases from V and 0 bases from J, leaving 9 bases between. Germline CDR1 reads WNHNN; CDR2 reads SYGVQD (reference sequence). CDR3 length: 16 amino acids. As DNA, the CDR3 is TGCGCCAGCAGTGAGTCCCTAGCCGGCTCCTACAATGAGCAGTTCTTC. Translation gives CASSESLAGSYNEQFF.

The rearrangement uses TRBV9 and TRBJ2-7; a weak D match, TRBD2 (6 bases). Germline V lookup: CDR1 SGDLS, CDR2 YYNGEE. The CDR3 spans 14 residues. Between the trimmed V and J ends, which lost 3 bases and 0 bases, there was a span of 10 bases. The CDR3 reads CASSGRGYSYEQYF. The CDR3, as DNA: TGTGCCAGCAGCGGGAGGGGTTACTCCTACGAGCAGTACTTC. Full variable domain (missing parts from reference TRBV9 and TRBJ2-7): DSGVTQTPKHLITATGQRVTLRCSPRSGDLSVYWYQQSLDQGLQFLIQYYNGEERAKGNILERFSAQQFPDLHSELNLSSLELGDSALYFCASSGRGYSYEQYFGPGTRLTVT.

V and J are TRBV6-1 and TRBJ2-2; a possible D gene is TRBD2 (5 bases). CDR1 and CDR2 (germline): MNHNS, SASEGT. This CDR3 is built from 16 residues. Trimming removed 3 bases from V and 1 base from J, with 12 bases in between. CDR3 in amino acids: CASSDPGRGNTGELFF. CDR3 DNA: TGTGCCAGCAGTGATCCGGGGAGAGGGAACACCGGGGAGCTGTTTTTT.

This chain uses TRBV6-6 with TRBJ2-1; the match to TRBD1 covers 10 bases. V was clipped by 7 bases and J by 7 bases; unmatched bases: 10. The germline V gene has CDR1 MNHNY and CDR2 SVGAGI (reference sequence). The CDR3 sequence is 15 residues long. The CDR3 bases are TGTGCCAGCAAAAGTGGGACAGGGGCAGGAAATGAGCAGTTCTTC. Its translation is CASKSGTGAGNEQFF.

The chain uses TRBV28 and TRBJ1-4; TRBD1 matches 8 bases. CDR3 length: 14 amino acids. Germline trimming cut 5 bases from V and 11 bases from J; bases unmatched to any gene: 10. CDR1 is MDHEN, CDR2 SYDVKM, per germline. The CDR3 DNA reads TGTGCCAGCAGTCCAGGGGGCATCCGAGAGAAACTGTTTTTT. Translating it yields CASSPGGIREKLFF.

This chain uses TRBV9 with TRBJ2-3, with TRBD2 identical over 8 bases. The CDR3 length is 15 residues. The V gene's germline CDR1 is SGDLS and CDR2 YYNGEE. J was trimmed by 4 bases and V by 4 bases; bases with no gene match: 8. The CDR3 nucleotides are TGTGCCAGCAGCTCCCGGGGGGGCCCTTCAGATACGCAGTATTTT. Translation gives CASSSRGGPSDTQYF.